The 22 T cell receptor beta chains below come from one sample, sequenced in a study of OX40 agonist ivuxolimab in advanced cancers. Sequencing was performed with immunoSEQ multiplex PCR; in TCRdb, only in-frame clones are kept and a portion is missing. The repertoire holds approximately 50,000 clones, with more than 75% as singletons. The material sequenced was CD4+ or CD8+ T cells sorted from blood, taken in a trial of the OX40 agonist ivuxolimab. All receptors come from an adult with an advanced solid tumor such as melanoma, head and neck, liver or kidney cancer.

This clone was detected once. This chain links TRBV7-2 with TRBJ1-4; D is unclear. The germline V and J ends were trimmed by 5 bases and 4 bases, with 11 bases remaining between them. In germline, CDR1 is SGHTA, CDR2 FQGNSA. The CDR3 is 14 amino acids. CDR3 coding DNA: TGTGCCAGCAGCCTGACATCATTTAATGAAAAACTGTTTTTT. Its translation: CASSLTSFNEKLFF.

V and J are TRBV18 and TRBJ2-3; 9 nucleotides line up with TRBD2. V dropped 3 bases and J dropped 1; count of bases not matched to a gene: 5. The length of the CDR3 is 16 residues. The germline V gene has CDR1 KGHSH and CDR2 LQKENI. The CDR3 DNA reads TGTGCCAGCTCACCCGGCCGCGGGGGGGGCACAGATACGCAGTATTTT. It codes for CASSPGRGGGTDTQYF.

The chain has TRBV18 and TRBJ1-1; unclear D gene. Trimming took 3 bases from V and 7 from J, leaving 15 bases between them. The CDR3 contains 14 residues. The germline V gene has CDR1 KGHSH and CDR2 LQKENI. The CDR3 reads CASSPGPGRIEAFF. As DNA, the CDR3 is TGTGCCAGCTCACCCGGACCGGGGAGGATTGAAGCTTTCTTT.

J is TRBJ2-7 and V is TRBV6-6; D is uncertain. V lost 2 bases and J lost 2, with 10 bases in between. The CDR3 covers 14 residues. The V gene's germline CDR1 is MNHNY and CDR2 SVGAGI (reference sequence). CDR3 sequence: CASSYVGQAYEQYF. CDR3 sequence (DNA): TGTGCCAGCAGTTACGTTGGGCAGGCCTACGAGCAGTACTTC.

This sequence joins TRBV11-2 and TRBJ2-7, with a weak D call TRBD1 (5 bases). The V end lost 5 bases, the J end lost 4 bases, and 15 bases lay between the germline ends. The CDR3 consists of 14 residues. Germline loops: CDR1 SGHAT, CDR2 FQNNGV. The CDR3, as DNA: TGTGCCAGCAGCCTATTAGGACACTCGTACGAGCAGTACTTC. Residues: CASSLLGHSYEQYF.

The chain combines TRBV18 with TRBJ1-1; weak D call: TRBD1 (5 bases). This CDR3 spans 16 amino acids. CDR1 KGHSH and CDR2 LQKENI come from the germline V gene. Trimming took 2 bases from V and 4 from J, leaving 17 bases between them. CDR3 loop: CASSPRALAGSTEAFF. The CDR3 DNA is TGTGCCAGCTCACCAAGGGCCCTGGCAGGGTCCACTGAAGCTTTCTTT.

The genes are TRBV5-1 and TRBJ2-1; D gene uncertain. The CDR3 consists of 13 residues. With 0 bases removed from V and 5 bases from J, the gap between germline ends came to 6 bases. Looked up from germline, CDR1 is SGHRS and CDR2 is YFSETQ. The CDR3 DNA reads TGCGCCAGCAGCTTGGCCTACAACAATGAGCAGTTCTTC. Its translation: CASSLAYNNEQFF.

Only a few counts were recorded for this clone. This rearrangement joins TRBV7-9 to TRBJ1-5; D unclear. CDR3 length: 14 residues. In germline, CDR1 is SEHNR, CDR2 FQNEAQ (reference sequence). Trimming stripped 2 bases from V and 0 bases from J, with 5 bases between. The CDR3 sequence: CASSLMGSNQPQHF. In DNA, the CDR3 is TGTGCCAGCAGCTTAATGGGTAGCAATCAGCCCCAGCATTTT.

The chain is built from TRBV11-2 and TRBJ2-7; TRBD2 matches 11 bases. From germline, CDR1 is SGHAT and CDR2 FQNNGV. The CDR3 runs to 16 residues. V dropped 5 bases and J dropped 1; count of bases not matched to a gene: 7. DNA of the CDR3: TGTGCCAGCAGCCGGACCGGGACTAGCGGTTCCTACGAGCAGTACTTC. This codes for CASSRTGTSGSYEQYF. Together with reference TRBV11-2 and TRBJ2-7, the CDR3 gives the full variable domain: EAGVAQSPRYKIIEKRQSVAFWCNPISGHATLYWYQQILGQGPKLLIQFQNNGVVDDSQLPKDRFSAERLKGVDSTLKIQPAKLEDSAVYLCASSRTGTSGSYEQYFGPGTRLTVT.

V usage is TRBV18 and J usage is TRBJ1-2; weak D call: TRBD1 (5 bases). The CDR3 has 14 amino acids. Germline lookup yields CDR1 KGHSH and CDR2 LQKENI. V lost 3 bases and J 7 bases, leaving 15 bases between the germline ends. CDR3 region: CASSPQGAGVGYTF. The DNA of the CDR3 is TGTGCCAGCTCACCCCAGGGTGCGGGGGTTGGCTACACCTTC.

CDR3 in amino acids: CASSYQGGQPQHF. DNA of the CDR3: TGTGCCAGCAGCTACCAGGGGGGACAGCCCCAGCATTTT. V and J are TRBV7-2 and TRBJ1-5; TRBD1 agrees at 7 bases. From germline, CDR1 is SGHTA and CDR2 FQGNSA. The CDR3 runs 13 residues. Germline trimming cut 4 bases from V and 7 bases from J; bases unmatched to any gene: 4.

The rearrangement links TRBV7-2 to TRBJ2-2, with a tentative D call TRBD2 (6 bases). CDR1 is SGHTA, CDR2 FQGNSA, per germline. Trimming took 6 bases from V and 1 from J, leaving 9 bases between them. This CDR3 has 14 residues. The CDR3 DNA reads as TGTGCCAGCAGGTTGGGGGGGAACACCGGGGAGCTGTTTTTT. Translating gives CASRLGGNTGELFF.

The rearrangement links TRBV7-9 to TRBJ2-3, with D unclear. The CDR3 loop spans 8 amino acids. The V gene lost 5 bases and the J gene lost 14 bases, with 5 bases spanning the gap. The germline V gene has CDR1 SEHNR and CDR2 FQNEAQ (reference sequence). The CDR3 loop is CASSPRYF. The CDR3 nucleotides are TGTGCCAGCAGCCCCCGGTATTTT.

In this sample, this clone turned up a few times. The genes are TRBV28 and TRBJ2-5; D is possibly TRBD1 or TRBD2 (5 bases each). Trimming stripped 3 bases from V and 2 bases from J, with 7 bases between. CDR3 length equals 13 residues. Germline V lookup: CDR1 MDHEN, CDR2 SYDVKM. The DNA of the CDR3 is TGTGCCAGCAGTTTCGGGGCACAAGAGACCCAGTACTTC. Translating gives CASSFGAQETQYF.

The J gene is TRBJ2-1, the V gene TRBV7-9, with D uncertain. Germline-derived CDR1 and CDR2 are SEHNR and FQNEAQ (reference sequence). V was shortened by 1 base and J by 6 bases, with 10 bases between the two germline ends. The length of the CDR3 is 14 residues. The CDR3 is CASSLDWAGNEQFF. As DNA, the CDR3 is TGTGCCAGCAGCTTAGACTGGGCAGGCAATGAGCAGTTCTTC.

V usage is TRBV7-2 and J usage is TRBJ1-2; D is ambiguous. This CDR3 region has 18 residues. The V and J ends lost 1 base and 0 bases respectively, with 18 bases between them. CDR1 and CDR2 from the germline V gene are SGHTA and FQGNSA. This CDR3 is CASSLVGPRSITNYGYTF. The CDR3 DNA reads as TGTGCCAGCAGCTTAGTCGGCCCGAGAAGTATAACTAACTATGGCTACACCTTC.

The rearrangement links TRBV5-4 to TRBJ1-2; TRBD1 is a possible D gene (6 bases). V was pared by 0 bases and J by 8 bases, with 11 bases between. CDR3 length equals 13 residues. Germline CDR1 is SGHNT and CDR2 is YYREEE (reference sequence). The CDR3, as DNA: TGTGCCAGCAGCTTGGCCGGGCAGGGGGGCTACACCTTC. Its translation is CASSLAGQGGYTF.

This chain uses TRBV9 with TRBJ2-1; 7 bases align to TRBD2. Losses at the gene ends were 4 bases for V and 2 bases for J; bases not matched to a gene: 6. CDR1 and CDR2 (germline): SGDLS, YYNGEE. This CDR3 is 15 amino acids long. For the CDR3, the DNA is TGTGCCAGCAGCCCCAGCGGGAACCCCTACAATGAGCAGTTCTTC. The encoded protein is CASSPSGNPYNEQFF.

The chain is built from TRBV5-1 and TRBJ2-5, with D tentatively TRBD1 or TRBD2 (5 bases each). The length of the CDR3 is 15 residues. Trimming left V 4 bases short and J 1 base short, with 14 bases between. The germline V gene has CDR1 SGHRS and CDR2 YFSETQ. DNA for the CDR3: TGCGCCAGCAGCGTGGGACCTAACCTCCAAGAGACCCAGTACTTC. Translating it yields CASSVGPNLQETQYF.

This clone was seen more than once but under ten times. CDR3 DNA: TGCGCCAGCAGTGAACAGGTCTACAATGAGCAGTTCTTC. Protein product: CASSEQVYNEQFF. The rearrangement joins TRBV10-1 to TRBJ2-1, with D possibly matching TRBD1 (5 bases). From germline, CDR1 is WNHNN and CDR2 SYGVQD (reference sequence). The CDR3 spans 13 residues. Trimming removed 3 bases from V and 3 bases from J, with 6 bases in between.

V is TRBV5-8 and J is TRBJ1-2; unclear D gene. Deletions cut 4 bases from V and 2 bases from J, with 3 bases between. From germline, CDR1 is SGHTS and CDR2 YDEGEE. The CDR3 has 11 amino acids. The CDR3 region has the DNA TGTGCCAGCAGCGTGAACTATGGCTACACCTTC. It codes for CASSVNYGYTF.

The V and J genes are TRBV6-5 and TRBJ1-5; 7 nucleotides line up with TRBD1. Trimming took 4 bases from V and 4 from J; bases not matched to a gene: 7. The CDR3 loop spans 15 amino acids. Germline CDR1 and CDR2: MNHEY and SVGAGI. The CDR3 sequence: CASSSLDRVNQPQHF. The CDR3 DNA sequence: TGTGCCAGCAGTTCACTCGACAGGGTAAATCAGCCCCAGCATTTT.